This TCR beta chain was found in a study of blood T cell repertoires in COVID-19. Sequencing used immunoSEQ multiplex PCR; TCRdb keeps in-frame clones, though not all of them. The sample holds over 200,000 clones, about nine tenths seen once. The source of this sequence is a man aged 18-30 years who had recovered from COVID-19. The sample comprised PBMCs or T cells enriched from blood (not recorded which).

CDR3 loop: CASSRGQASNYGYTF. The CDR3 DNA reads TGTGCCAGCAGTCGAGGACAGGCGAGTAACTATGGCTACACCTTC. The chain recombines TRBV6-5 with TRBJ1-2; 7 nucleotides agree with TRBD1. The CDR3 has 15 residues. Germline V gene data show CDR1 as MNHEY and CDR2 as SVGAGI. Germline trimming cut 5 bases from V and 1 base from J; bases unmatched to any gene: 7.